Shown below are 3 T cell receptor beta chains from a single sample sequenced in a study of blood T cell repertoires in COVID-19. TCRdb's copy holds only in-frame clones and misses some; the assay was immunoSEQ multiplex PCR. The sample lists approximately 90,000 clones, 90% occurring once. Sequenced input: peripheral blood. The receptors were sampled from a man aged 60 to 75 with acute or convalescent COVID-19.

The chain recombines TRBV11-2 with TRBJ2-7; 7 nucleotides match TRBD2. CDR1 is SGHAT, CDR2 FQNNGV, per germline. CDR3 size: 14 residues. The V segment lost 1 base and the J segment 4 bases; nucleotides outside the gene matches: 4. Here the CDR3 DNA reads TGTGCCAGCAGCTTAGCTAGCGGATCTTACGAGCAGTACTTC. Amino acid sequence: CASSLASGSYEQYF.

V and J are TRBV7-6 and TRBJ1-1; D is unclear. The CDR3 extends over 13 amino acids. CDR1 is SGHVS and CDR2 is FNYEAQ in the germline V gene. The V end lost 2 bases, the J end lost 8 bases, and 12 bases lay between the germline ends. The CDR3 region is CASSLSESHEAFF. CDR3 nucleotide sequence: TGTGCCAGCAGCTTAAGTGAGTCCCACGAAGCTTTCTTT. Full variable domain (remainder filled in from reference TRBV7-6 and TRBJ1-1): GAGVSQSPRYKVTKRGQDVALRCDPISGHVSLYWYRQALGQGPEFLTYFNYEAQQDKSGLPNDRFSAERPEGSISTLTIQRTEQRDSAMYRCASSLSESHEAFFGQGTRLTVV.

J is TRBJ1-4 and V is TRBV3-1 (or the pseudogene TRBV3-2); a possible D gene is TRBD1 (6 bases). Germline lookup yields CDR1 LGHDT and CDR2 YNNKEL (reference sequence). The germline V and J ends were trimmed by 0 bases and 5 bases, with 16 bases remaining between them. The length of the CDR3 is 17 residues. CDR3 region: CASSQDFGGGRNEKLFF. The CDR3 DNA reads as TGTGCCAGCAGCCAAGATTTTGGGGGGGGCAGGAATGAAAAACTGTTTTTT.